The rows below give T cell receptor beta chains drawn from one sample of a study of CD8 T cells in Susac syndrome. TCRdb independently ran MiXCR on the immunoSEQ multiplex PCR reads; one entry per CDR3 protein. The data hold 74,000 or so distinct CDR3 sequences, with roughly 91% observed a single time. The sample taken for sequencing was CD4+ T cells from PBMCs. The receptor set was obtained from a human donor with Susac syndrome. The CDR3 runs from the conserved cysteine through the conserved F or W. Each record gives: V gene, clone size, D gene, J gene, CDR3 DNA, CDR3 protein. A D gene is named only where the DNA matches it firmly. For some rows the clone size is stated as once, few or many, or as a class when expanded; others skip it.

V: TRBV7-3; size: NA; D: NA; J: TRBJ2-7; DNA: TGTGCCAGCAGCCAGCAGGGGGGGAGCACCTACGAGCAGTACTTC; CDR3: CASSQQGGSTYEQYF
V: TRBV7-2; size: NA; D: NA; J: TRBJ2-1; DNA: TGTGCCAGCAGCCTCCTAGCTGCAACCTACAGTGAGCAGTTCTTC; CDR3: CASSLLAATYSEQFF
V: TRBV6-1; size: NA; D: TRBD2; J: TRBJ2-1; DNA: TGTGCCAGCAGTCGTCCCCTTACTAGCGGCTCCTACAATGAGCAGTTCTTC; CDR3: CASSRPLTSGSYNEQFF
V: TRBV6-1; size: NA; D: TRBD2; J: TRBJ2-1; DNA: TGTGCCAGCAGTCCCCTCGCGGGGGGATTGTACAATGAGCAGTTCTTC; CDR3: CASSPLAGGLYNEQFF
V: TRBV5-4; size: NA; D: NA; J: TRBJ2-5; DNA: TGTGCCAGCAGCATTCAAGAGACCCAGTACTTC; CDR3: CASSIQETQYF
V: TRBV2; size: NA; D: NA; J: TRBJ2-7; DNA: TGTGCCAGCAGTGATGCCAGGGGCTACGAGCAGTACTTC; CDR3: CASSDARGYEQYF
V: TRBV19; size: NA; D: NA; J: TRBJ2-1; DNA: TGTGCCAGTAGTATAAACAGACAGGCAGGGAATGAGCAGTTCTTC; CDR3: CASSINRQAGNEQFF
V: TRBV6-5; size: once; D: NA; J: TRBJ2-5; DNA: TGTGCCAGCAGTTATATTAGGTCGGGGCTCAGACAAGAGACCCAGTACTTC; CDR3: CASSYIRSGLRQETQYF
V: TRBV19; size: NA; D: TRBD1; J: TRBJ2-7; DNA: TGTGCCAGTAGTCCCCGGACAGGGGGAACCTACGAGCAGTACTTC; CDR3: CASSPRTGGTYEQYF
V: TRBV7-3; size: few; D: NA; J: TRBJ2-3; DNA: TGTGCCAGCAGCTTAAACCCTCAACTTGGCCCAGATACGCAGTATTTT; CDR3: CASSLNPQLGPDTQYF
V: TRBV7-2; size: NA; D: NA; J: TRBJ1-1; DNA: TGTGCCAGCAGCTTGGTGGCTGTGAACACTGAAGCTTTCTTT; CDR3: CASSLVAVNTEAFF
V: TRBV12-3/TRBV12-4; size: NA; D: NA; J: TRBJ2-1; DNA: TGTGCCAGCAGTCTATATACGAATGAGCAGTTCTTC; CDR3: CASSLYTNEQFF
V: TRBV5-1; size: once; D: NA; J: TRBJ2-7; DNA: TGCGCCAGCAGCGTCCAGACTCGTGGGGGGTACGAGCAGTACTTC; CDR3: CASSVQTRGGYEQYF
V: TRBV20-1; size: NA; D: NA; J: TRBJ2-2; DNA: TGCAGTGCTAGTGGGCAGCCCGGGGAGCTGTTTTTT; CDR3: CSASGQPGELFF
V: TRBV7-2; size: NA; D: TRBD2; J: TRBJ2-5; DNA: TGTGCCAGCAGCGGTCTGCCGCGGGGGGAGACCCAGTACTTC; CDR3: CASSGLPRGETQYF
V: TRBV7-3; size: once; D: NA; J: TRBJ2-7; DNA: TGTGCCAGCAGCCCTGACAGAGGGTCAGGCGAGCAGTACTTC; CDR3: CASSPDRGSGEQYF
V: TRBV9; size: NA; D: NA; J: TRBJ2-6; DNA: TGTGCCAGCTACTACAAGCTCAAACAAAGTCGGGCCAACGTCCTGACTTTC; CDR3: CASYYKLKQSRANVLTF
V: TRBV14; size: NA; D: TRBD2; J: TRBJ2-4; DNA: TGTGCCAGCAGCAGGTTTAGCGGGAGAGCCAAAAACATTCAGTACTTC; CDR3: CASSRFSGRAKNIQYF
V: TRBV7-2; size: NA; D: NA; J: TRBJ1-6; DNA: TGTGCCAGCAGCCTAGAGACGGGAACCGGGCTTAATTCACCCCTCCACTTT; CDR3: CASSLETGTGLNSPLHF
V: TRBV7-9; size: NA; D: NA; J: TRBJ1-2; DNA: TGTGCCAGCAGCCGGGCTCAGGGTGGCCTCTATGGCTACACCTTC; CDR3: CASSRAQGGLYGYTF
V: TRBV7-6; size: once; D: NA; J: TRBJ2-6; DNA: TGTGCCAGCAGCTCTGGGGGGAACTCTGGGGCCAACGTCCTGACTTTC; CDR3: CASSSGGNSGANVLTF
V: TRBV7-2; size: NA; D: NA; J: TRBJ1-4; DNA: TGTGCCAGCAGCTTAGGGACCCCGGAAAAACTGTTTTTT; CDR3: CASSLGTPEKLFF
V: TRBV7-2; size: NA; D: TRBD1; J: TRBJ2-4; DNA: TGTGCCAGCAGCACGACAGGGGGCAAAAACATTCAGTACTTC; CDR3: CASSTTGGKNIQYF
V: TRBV4-3; size: NA; D: TRBD2; J: TRBJ2-7; DNA: TGCGCCAGCAGCCATGCCACTAGCGGGAGGCTCTACGAGCAGTACTTC; CDR3: CASSHATSGRLYEQYF
V: TRBV9; size: NA; D: NA; J: TRBJ2-3; DNA: TGTGCCAGCAGCGTCTTAGATACGCAGTATTTT; CDR3: CASSVLDTQYF
V: TRBV5-1; size: NA; D: TRBD1; J: TRBJ1-3; DNA: TGCGCCAGCAGCCTATCAGGGGGCGATGGAAACACCATATATTTT; CDR3: CASSLSGGDGNTIYF
V: TRBV13; size: once; D: NA; J: TRBJ1-2; DNA: TGTGCCAGCAGCTTAGACAGACTGGATGGCTACACCTTC; CDR3: CASSLDRLDGYTF
V: TRBV27; size: NA; D: TRBD1; J: TRBJ1-6; DNA: TGTGCCAGCAGTTTATTGACAGGGGCAAGCTCACCCCTCCACTTT; CDR3: CASSLLTGASSPLHF
V: TRBV5-6; size: NA; D: NA; J: TRBJ2-2; DNA: TGTGCCAGCAGCTTGGGTCTAGGGGGGCCCGGGGAGCTGTTTTTT; CDR3: CASSLGLGGPGELFF
V: TRBV7-2; size: NA; D: TRBD1; J: TRBJ2-3; DNA: TGTGCCAGCAGCTACGATCAGGGGGCCGCAGATACGCAGTATTTT; CDR3: CASSYDQGAADTQYF
V: TRBV24-1; size: NA; D: NA; J: TRBJ2-2; DNA: TGTGCCACCAGCCCCAACAGGGCTCCCGGGGAGCTGTTTTTT; CDR3: CATSPNRAPGELFF
V: TRBV3-1; size: NA; D: NA; J: TRBJ2-2; DNA: TGTGCCAGCAGTAGGGGCGGGGAGCTGTTTTTT; CDR3: CASSRGGELFF
V: TRBV12-3/TRBV12-4; size: NA; D: NA; J: TRBJ1-1; DNA: TGTGCCAGCAGTTTCGTCGGAGGTACTTTCTTT; CDR3: CASSFVGGTFF
V: TRBV14; size: NA; D: NA; J: TRBJ1-2; DNA: TGTGCCAGCAGCCAGAGGTGGGGTGAGAAAGGAGGCTACACCTTC; CDR3: CASSQRWGEKGGYTF
V: TRBV5-4; size: NA; D: TRBD1; J: TRBJ2-1; DNA: TGTGCCAGCAGCCCTCCAGGGGGCCTCAATGAGCAGTTCTTC; CDR3: CASSPPGGLNEQFF
V: TRBV20-1; size: NA; D: NA; J: TRBJ2-3; DNA: TGCAGTGCTAGAGAAGATAACACAGATACGCAGTATTTT; CDR3: CSAREDNTDTQYF
V: TRBV2; size: NA; D: NA; J: TRBJ1-2; DNA: TGTGCCAGCAGTGCTAGCTCGTATGGCTACACCTTC; CDR3: CASSASSYGYTF
V: TRBV28; size: NA; D: NA; J: TRBJ1-5; DNA: TGTGCCAGCAGAGGGGGGGGGTTTAGCAATCAGCCCCAGCATTTT; CDR3: CASRGGGFSNQPQHF
V: TRBV7-2; size: NA; D: NA; J: TRBJ1-1; DNA: TGTGCCAGCAGCTTGTTTCAACAGTCACCCTTTTTGAACACTGAAGCTTTCTTT; CDR3: CASSLFQQSPFLNTEAFF
V: TRBV28; size: NA; D: NA; J: TRBJ1-4; DNA: TGTGCCAGCAGTCTACCCGCCCTCAAAACGGGTGAAAAACTGTTTTTT; CDR3: CASSLPALKTGEKLFF
V: TRBV2; size: NA; D: NA; J: TRBJ1-5; DNA: TGTGCCAGCAGCCGGGGTAATCAGCCCCAGCATTTT; CDR3: CASSRGNQPQHF
V: TRBV6-1; size: NA; D: NA; J: TRBJ2-6; DNA: TGTGCCAGCACTACAGTCGCCGGGACATCTGGGGCCAACGTCCTGACTTTC; CDR3: CASTTVAGTSGANVLTF
V: TRBV7-8; size: NA; D: NA; J: TRBJ2-7; DNA: TGTGCCAGCAGCTCTTGGGCAGTCTTCTCCTACGAGCAGTACTTC; CDR3: CASSSWAVFSYEQYF
V: TRBV29-1; size: NA; D: TRBD2; J: TRBJ2-1; DNA: TGCAGCGTTTCCCGGACTAGCGGATTCAATGAGCAGTTCTTC; CDR3: CSVSRTSGFNEQFF
V: TRBV7-2; size: NA; D: NA; J: TRBJ2-3; DNA: TGTGCCAGCAGCTTTGATGGGGCAATGGGAGATACGCAGTATTTT; CDR3: CASSFDGAMGDTQYF
V: TRBV11-2; size: NA; D: NA; J: TRBJ1-6; DNA: TGTGCCAGCAGCATCAGCTCCTATAATTCACCCCTCCACTTT; CDR3: CASSISSYNSPLHF
V: TRBV2; size: NA; D: NA; J: TRBJ2-7; DNA: TGTGCCAGCAGTCCCAGGAAAGGCCCGCAGTACTTC; CDR3: CASSPRKGPQYF
V: TRBV20-1; size: NA; D: NA; J: TRBJ1-1; DNA: TGCAGTGCTAGTAGGGGGGCGTCGAACACTGAAGCTTTCTTT; CDR3: CSASRGASNTEAFF
V: TRBV2; size: NA; D: NA; J: TRBJ2-5; DNA: TGTGCCAGCAGCTACGGGGCCCAGACCCAGTACTTC; CDR3: CASSYGAQTQYF
V: TRBV7-9; size: once; D: TRBD1; J: TRBJ1-4; DNA: TGTGCCAGCAGCTTAATCGGGACAGTCCATGAAAAACTGTTTTTT; CDR3: CASSLIGTVHEKLFF
V: TRBV5-1; size: few; D: NA; J: TRBJ1-6; DNA: TGCGCCAGCAGCTTCGAGGGACCCTCACCGAATTCACCCCTCCATTTT; CDR3: CASSFEGPSPNSPLHF
V: TRBV7-8; size: NA; D: TRBD1; J: TRBJ2-7; DNA: TGTGCCAGCAGCACGGACAGGGTTTTAGGCTACGAGCAGTACTTC; CDR3: CASSTDRVLGYEQYF
V: TRBV3-1; size: NA; D: TRBD1; J: TRBJ1-2; DNA: TGTGCCACCGGGGACAGGGGATTGGGCATTGCTGGCTACACCTTC; CDR3: CATGDRGLGIAGYTF
V: TRBV5-1; size: NA; D: NA; J: TRBJ2-7; DNA: TGCGCCAGCAGCTTGAACGCGGGTACACCCTACGAGCAGTACTTC; CDR3: CASSLNAGTPYEQYF
V: TRBV20-1; size: NA; D: TRBD2; J: TRBJ2-1; DNA: TGCAGTGCTCGGTCGAGCGGGGTCCCCTACAATGAGCAGTTCTTC; CDR3: CSARSSGVPYNEQFF
V: TRBV6-2/TRBV6-3; size: once; D: TRBD1; J: TRBJ1-5; DNA: TGTGCCAGCAGTTTTTGGAGGGGGCCCAATAATCAGCCCCAGCATTTT; CDR3: CASSFWRGPNNQPQHF
V: TRBV20-1; size: NA; D: NA; J: TRBJ2-1; DNA: TGCAGTGCCAGAGTGGTGCGAGCGGGCGGGTTCAATGAGCAGTTCTTC; CDR3: CSARVVRAGGFNEQFF
V: TRBV14; size: NA; D: NA; J: TRBJ2-5; DNA: TGTGCCAGCAGCCAAGATCAGAGGGTTCAGACCCAGTACTTC; CDR3: CASSQDQRVQTQYF